What follows describes a single T cell receptor (beta chain). Measured with immunoSEQ multiplex PCR; TCRdb has only the in-frame clones, and not every one. The sample lists around 2,000,000 clones; about 93% were seen once. The data derive from a study of shared clonotypes between healthy human individuals. The V gene's germline CDR1 is SSHAT and CDR2 FNYEAQ (reference sequence). The V end was cut by 0 bases, the J end by 4 bases, with 13 bases between. CDR3 length: 15 amino acids. Naive CD8 cells lacked CD45RO and underwent positive selection for CCR7, leaving out terminally differentiated effector memory CD45RA+ cells.

The sequence was obtained from a young man in good health. Some clones in this sample may be carry-over from other donors' samples. The chain carries TRBV7-7 and TRBJ2-7; a weak D match, TRBD1 (6 bases). Sequencing was done on a sample of naive CD8+ T cells from PBMCs. CDR3 sequence: CASSLAYREGYEQYF. CDR3 nucleotide sequence: TGTGCCAGCAGCTTAGCGTACAGGGAAGGGTACGAGCAGTACTTC.